A selection of T cell receptor beta chains follows, all from one sample in a study of T cell repertoires in cytomegalovirus infection. One entry per CDR3 protein, called by TCRdb with MiXCR from the reads. Of approximately 350,000 distinct CDR3 sequences in the sample, roughly 34% were seen once. For these TCRs, the target antigens are not known. The sequencing here drew on cultured PBMCs, taken from culture after CMV antigen stimulation. These receptors originate from a human donor in good health (CMV status not recorded). Some clones in this sample may be carry-over from other donors' samples. CDR3s include the opening cysteine and the closing phenylalanine or tryptophan. The D gene is left open where the match is weak. For some rows the clone size is stated as once, few or many, or as a class when expanded; others skip it.

d_call: -
clone_size: -
v_call: TRBV19
j_call: TRBJ2-2
cdr3_nt: TGTGCCAGTAGTATTGAAGGTGGAACTTGGGGATCTGGCACCGGGGAGCTGTTTTTT
cdr3_aa: CASSIEGGTWGSGTGELFF

d_call: TRBD1
clone_size: -
v_call: TRBV6-1
j_call: TRBJ1-3
cdr3_nt: TGTGCCAGCAGTAGGAGGACAGGAGGAAACACCATATATTTT
cdr3_aa: CASSRRTGGNTIYF

d_call: TRBD2
clone_size: few
v_call: TRBV7-8
j_call: TRBJ2-1
cdr3_nt: TGTGCCAGCAGCTTACTAGCGGGAGGGCCTTTCGGTGAGCAGTTCTTC
cdr3_aa: CASSLLAGGPFGEQFF

d_call: -
clone_size: few
v_call: TRBV5-1
j_call: TRBJ1-1
cdr3_nt: TGCGCCAGCAGCTGGGGGCCTGGAGGGAACACTGAAGCTTTCTTT
cdr3_aa: CASSWGPGGNTEAFF

d_call: -
clone_size: -
v_call: TRBV6-5
j_call: TRBJ2-1
cdr3_nt: TGTGCCAGCAGCGCCAACAGGGCTTCCGATGAGCAGTTCTTC
cdr3_aa: CASSANRASDEQFF

d_call: -
clone_size: -
v_call: TRBV12-3/TRBV12-4
j_call: TRBJ2-3
cdr3_nt: TGTGCCAGCAGTTTCGAGTGGCCCAGCACAGATACGCAGTATTTT
cdr3_aa: CASSFEWPSTDTQYF

d_call: TRBD1
clone_size: -
v_call: TRBV4-1
j_call: TRBJ1-2
cdr3_nt: TGCGCCAGCAGCTATCAACAGGGGGGACGTGGCTACACCTTC
cdr3_aa: CASSYQQGGRGYTF

d_call: TRBD2
clone_size: many
v_call: TRBV29-1
j_call: TRBJ2-1
cdr3_nt: TGCAGCGTCGCTACTAGCGGAGTTTACAATGAGCAGTTCTTC
cdr3_aa: CSVATSGVYNEQFF

d_call: -
clone_size: -
v_call: TRBV6-1
j_call: TRBJ2-5
cdr3_nt: TGTGCCAGCACCCTAAGGGAACAGGGAACGGGTGAGACCCAGTACTTC
cdr3_aa: CASTLREQGTGETQYF

d_call: -
clone_size: -
v_call: TRBV29-1
j_call: TRBJ2-6
cdr3_nt: TGCAGCGTTGAGACTGCTGGGGCCAACGTCCTGACTTTC
cdr3_aa: CSVETAGANVLTF

d_call: TRBD2
clone_size: once
v_call: TRBV20-1
j_call: TRBJ2-2
cdr3_nt: TGCAGTGCTAGATCTAGCGGACAGAACACCGGGGAGCTGTTTTTT
cdr3_aa: CSARSSGQNTGELFF

d_call: -
clone_size: -
v_call: TRBV19
j_call: TRBJ2-7
cdr3_nt: TGTGCCAGTAGTTCCGGGACGATTAGGGCTTACGAGCAGTACTTC
cdr3_aa: CASSSGTIRAYEQYF

d_call: -
clone_size: few
v_call: TRBV4-1
j_call: TRBJ1-3
cdr3_nt: TGCGCCAGCAGCCGGGGGGGGATGGTGAGCTCTGGAAACACCATATATTTT
cdr3_aa: CASSRGGMVSSGNTIYF

d_call: TRBD2
clone_size: few
v_call: TRBV7-3
j_call: TRBJ2-1
cdr3_nt: TGTGCCAGCAGCTTAAGACTAGCGGACCGAAACTACAATGAGCAGTTCTTC
cdr3_aa: CASSLRLADRNYNEQFF

d_call: -
clone_size: -
v_call: TRBV6-1
j_call: TRBJ1-1
cdr3_nt: TGTGCCAGCAGTCCTATGCTGGGCCTGAACACTGAAGCTTTCTTT
cdr3_aa: CASSPMLGLNTEAFF

d_call: TRBD1
clone_size: -
v_call: TRBV6-2/TRBV6-3
j_call: TRBJ2-3
cdr3_nt: TGTGCCAGCAGTTCCAGACAGGGGAAGGGAGATACGCAGTATTTT
cdr3_aa: CASSSRQGKGDTQYF

d_call: -
clone_size: few
v_call: TRBV12-3/TRBV12-4
j_call: TRBJ1-1
cdr3_nt: TGTGCCAGCAGTTCTTGGGGGGGGAAGAACACTGAAGCTTTCTTT
cdr3_aa: CASSSWGGKNTEAFF

d_call: -
clone_size: -
v_call: TRBV5-6
j_call: TRBJ1-2
cdr3_nt: TGTGCCAGCAGCTTGGCCCAGATTCAACTCTATGGCTACACCTTC
cdr3_aa: CASSLAQIQLYGYTF

d_call: TRBD1
clone_size: few
v_call: TRBV6-2/TRBV6-3
j_call: TRBJ1-1
cdr3_nt: TGTGCCAGCAGTCCCGGGACAGGGCGAACTGAAGCTTTCTTT
cdr3_aa: CASSPGTGRTEAFF

d_call: -
clone_size: -
v_call: TRBV4-1
j_call: TRBJ2-6
cdr3_nt: TGCGCCAGCAGCCAAGAACAGGTCTCTGGGGCCAACGTCCTGACTTTC
cdr3_aa: CASSQEQVSGANVLTF

d_call: TRBD1
clone_size: -
v_call: TRBV7-2
j_call: TRBJ2-7
cdr3_nt: TGTGCCAGCAGCTCCCCCGGGACAGGGGGGGACGAGCAGTACTTC
cdr3_aa: CASSSPGTGGDEQYF

d_call: TRBD2
clone_size: -
v_call: TRBV7-9
j_call: TRBJ2-1
cdr3_nt: TGTACCAGCAGCCCCCCGGGACTAGCGGCGGTCAATGAGCAGTTCTTC
cdr3_aa: CTSSPPGLAAVNEQFF